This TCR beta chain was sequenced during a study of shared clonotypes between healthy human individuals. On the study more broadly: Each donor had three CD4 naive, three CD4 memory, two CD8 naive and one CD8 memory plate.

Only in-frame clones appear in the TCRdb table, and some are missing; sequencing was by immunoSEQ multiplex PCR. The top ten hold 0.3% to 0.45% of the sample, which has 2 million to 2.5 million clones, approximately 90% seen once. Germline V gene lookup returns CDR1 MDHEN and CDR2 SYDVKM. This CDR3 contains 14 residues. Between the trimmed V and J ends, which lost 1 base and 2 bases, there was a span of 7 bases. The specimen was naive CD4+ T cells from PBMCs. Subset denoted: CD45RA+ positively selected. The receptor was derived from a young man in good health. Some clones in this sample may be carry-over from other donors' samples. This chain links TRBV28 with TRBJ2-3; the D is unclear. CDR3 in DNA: TGTGCCAGCAGTTTATCCAGCTTCACAGATACGCAGTATTTT. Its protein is CASSLSSFTDTQYF.